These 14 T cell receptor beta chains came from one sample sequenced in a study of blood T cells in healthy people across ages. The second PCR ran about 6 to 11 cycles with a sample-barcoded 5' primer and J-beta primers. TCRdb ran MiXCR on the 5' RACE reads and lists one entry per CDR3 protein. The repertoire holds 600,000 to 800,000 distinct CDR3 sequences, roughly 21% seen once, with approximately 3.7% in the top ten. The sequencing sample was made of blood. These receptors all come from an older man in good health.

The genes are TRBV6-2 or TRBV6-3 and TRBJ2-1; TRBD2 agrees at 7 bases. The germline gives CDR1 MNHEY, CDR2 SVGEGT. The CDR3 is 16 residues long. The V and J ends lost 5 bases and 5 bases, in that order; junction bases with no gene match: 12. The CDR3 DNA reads TGTGCCAGCAGTGCGTGGACCAGCGGGAAGAACAATGAGCAGTTCTTC. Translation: CASSAWTSGKNNEQFF.

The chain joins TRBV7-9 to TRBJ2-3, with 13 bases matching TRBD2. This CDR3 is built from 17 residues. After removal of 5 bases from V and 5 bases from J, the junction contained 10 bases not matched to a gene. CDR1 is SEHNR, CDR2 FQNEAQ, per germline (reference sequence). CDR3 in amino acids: CASSAGTSGTPEDTQYF. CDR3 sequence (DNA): TGTGCCAGCAGCGCCGGGACTAGCGGGACGCCAGAAGATACGCAGTATTTT. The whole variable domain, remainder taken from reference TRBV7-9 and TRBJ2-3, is DTGVSQNPRHKITKRGQNVTFRCDPISEHNRLYWYRQTLGQGPEFLTYFQNEAQLEKSRLLSDRFSAERPKGSFSTLEIQRTEQGDSAMYLCASSAGTSGTPEDTQYFGPGTRLTVL.

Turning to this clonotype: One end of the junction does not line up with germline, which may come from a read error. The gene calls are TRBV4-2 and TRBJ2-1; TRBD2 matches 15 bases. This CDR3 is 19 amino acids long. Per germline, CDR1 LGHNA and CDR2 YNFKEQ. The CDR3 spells CASSRGTSGRNWGWNEQLF. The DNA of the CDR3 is TGTGCCAGCAGCCGGGGGACTAGCGGGAGGAACTGGGGGTGGAATGAGCAGCTCTTC.

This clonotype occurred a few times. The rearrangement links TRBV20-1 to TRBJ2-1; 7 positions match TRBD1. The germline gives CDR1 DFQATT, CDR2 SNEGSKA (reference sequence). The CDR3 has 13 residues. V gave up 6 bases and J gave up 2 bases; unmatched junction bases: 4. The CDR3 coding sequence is TGCAGTGCCGGACAGGCTACCTACAATGAGCAGTTCTTC. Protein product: CSAGQATYNEQFF.

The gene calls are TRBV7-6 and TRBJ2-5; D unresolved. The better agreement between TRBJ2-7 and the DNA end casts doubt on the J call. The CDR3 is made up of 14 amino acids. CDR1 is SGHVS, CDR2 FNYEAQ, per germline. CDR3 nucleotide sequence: TGTGCCAGCAGCTTAGGCGAGAGGTTTTACGAGCAGTACTTC. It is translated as CASSLGERFYEQYF.

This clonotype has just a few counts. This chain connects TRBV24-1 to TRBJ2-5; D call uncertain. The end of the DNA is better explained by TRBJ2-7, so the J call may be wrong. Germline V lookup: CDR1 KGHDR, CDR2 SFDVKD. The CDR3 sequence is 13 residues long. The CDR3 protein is CATSDGSDFEQYF. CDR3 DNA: TGTGCCACCAGTGATGGGTCAGACTTCGAGCAGTACTTC.

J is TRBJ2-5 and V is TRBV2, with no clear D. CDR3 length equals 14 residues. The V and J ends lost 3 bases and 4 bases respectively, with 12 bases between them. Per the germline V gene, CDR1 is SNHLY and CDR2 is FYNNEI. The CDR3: CASSDGSSAETQYF. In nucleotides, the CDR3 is TGTGCCAGCAGTGATGGGTCTAGTGCAGAGACCCAGTACTTC.

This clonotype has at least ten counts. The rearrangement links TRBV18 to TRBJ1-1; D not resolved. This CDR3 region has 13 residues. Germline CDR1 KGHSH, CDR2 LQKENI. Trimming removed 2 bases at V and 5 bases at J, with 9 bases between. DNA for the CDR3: TGTGCCAGCTCACCAAAGGGTAGGACTGAAGCTTTCTTT. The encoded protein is CASSPKGRTEAFF.

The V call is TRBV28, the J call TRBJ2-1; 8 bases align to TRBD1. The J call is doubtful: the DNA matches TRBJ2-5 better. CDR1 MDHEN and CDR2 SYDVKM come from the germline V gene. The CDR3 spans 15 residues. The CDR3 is CASSGPDRESVTQYF. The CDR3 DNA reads TGTGCCAGCAGTGGTCCGGACAGGGAAAGTGTGACCCAGTACTTC.

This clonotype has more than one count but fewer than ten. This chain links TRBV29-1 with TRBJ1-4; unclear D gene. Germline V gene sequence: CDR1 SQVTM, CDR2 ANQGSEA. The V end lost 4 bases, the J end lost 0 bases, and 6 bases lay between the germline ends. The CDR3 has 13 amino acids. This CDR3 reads CSVADATNEKLFF. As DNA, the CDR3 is TGCAGCGTTGCAGACGCAACTAATGAAAAACTGTTTTTT.

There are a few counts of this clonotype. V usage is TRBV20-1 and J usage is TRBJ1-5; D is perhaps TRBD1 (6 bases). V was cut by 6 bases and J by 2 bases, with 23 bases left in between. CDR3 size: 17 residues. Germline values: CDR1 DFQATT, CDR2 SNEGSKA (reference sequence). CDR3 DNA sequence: TGCAGTGCATACAGGTTGGGGGCCTTTGATGGCAATCAGCCCCAGCATTTT. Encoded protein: CSAYRLGAFDGNQPQHF.

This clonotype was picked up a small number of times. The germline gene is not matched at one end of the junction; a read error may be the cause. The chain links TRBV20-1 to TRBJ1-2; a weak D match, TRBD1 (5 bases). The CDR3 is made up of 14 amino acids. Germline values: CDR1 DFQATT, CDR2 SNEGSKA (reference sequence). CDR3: CGAISGTPMGGYTF. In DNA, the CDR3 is TGCGGTGCTATCTCCGGGACCCCAATGGGTGGCTACACCTTC.

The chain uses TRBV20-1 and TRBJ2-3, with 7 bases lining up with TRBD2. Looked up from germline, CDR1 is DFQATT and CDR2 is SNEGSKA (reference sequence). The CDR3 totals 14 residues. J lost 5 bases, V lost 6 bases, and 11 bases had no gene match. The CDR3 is CSAPGSGGGDTQYF. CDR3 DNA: TGCAGTGCGCCTGGGTCGGGAGGAGGAGATACGCAGTATTTT.

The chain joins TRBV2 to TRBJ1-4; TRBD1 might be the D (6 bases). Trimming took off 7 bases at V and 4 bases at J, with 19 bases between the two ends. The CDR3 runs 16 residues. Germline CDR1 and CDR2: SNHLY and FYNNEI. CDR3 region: CASIPSPRTVNEKLFF. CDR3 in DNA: TGTGCCAGCATCCCTAGTCCCAGGACAGTTAATGAAAAACTGTTTTTT.